A single count supports the clone carrying this T cell receptor (beta chain). Antigen unknown. Trimming at V came to 5 bases and at J to 4 bases, leaving 11 bases not matched to a gene. The length of the CDR3 is 16 residues. Germline lookup yields CDR1 SGHAT and CDR2 FQNNGV. CD45RO-negative cells were positively selected for CCR7, leaving out terminally differentiated effector memory CD45RA+ cells. The sample is drawn from a study of shared clonotypes between healthy human individuals. In the study overall: Aged 18 to 49, the donors were a couple of women and a few men.

The authors loaded 200 ng DNA, 30,000 to 35,000 T cell genomes, into sorted-subset replicate PCRs. TCRdb's copy holds only in-frame clones and misses some; the assay was immunoSEQ multiplex PCR. This table holds millions of clones, about 95% found once. Study results and caveats: It was anticipated that sequencing depth would influence how many clonotypes donors shared. Naive subsets generally had larger estimated richness than memory subsets.

The chain carries TRBV11-2 and TRBJ2-1, with 7 bases matching TRBD2. The sequenced material came from naive CD8+ T cells sorted from blood. This receptor was taken from a man younger than 35 in good health. DNA for the CDR3: TGTGCCAGCAGCAAGGCGGGGGACCTCGTATACAATGAGCAGTTCTTC. Translated: CASSKAGDLVYNEQFF.